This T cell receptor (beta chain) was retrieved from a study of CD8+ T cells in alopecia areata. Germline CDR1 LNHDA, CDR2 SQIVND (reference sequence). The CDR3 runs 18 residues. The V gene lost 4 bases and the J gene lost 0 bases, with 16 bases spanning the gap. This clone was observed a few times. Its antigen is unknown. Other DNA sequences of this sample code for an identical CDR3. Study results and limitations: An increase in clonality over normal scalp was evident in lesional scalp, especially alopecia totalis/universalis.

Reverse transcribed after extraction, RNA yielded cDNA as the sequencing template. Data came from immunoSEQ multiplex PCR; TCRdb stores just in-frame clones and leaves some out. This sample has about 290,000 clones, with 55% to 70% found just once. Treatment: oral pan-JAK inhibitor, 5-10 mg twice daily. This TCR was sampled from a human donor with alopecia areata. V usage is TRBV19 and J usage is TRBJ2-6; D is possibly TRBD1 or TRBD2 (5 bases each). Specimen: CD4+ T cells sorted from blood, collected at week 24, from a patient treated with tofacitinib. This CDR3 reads CASSTYGTGSSGANVLTF. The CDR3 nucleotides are TGTGCCAGTAGTACCTACGGGACGGGGAGCTCTGGGGCCAACGTCCTGACTTTC.